Listed here are 20 T cell receptor beta chains from one sample, sequenced in a study of blood T cell repertoires in COVID-19. Assay: immunoSEQ multiplex PCR; the TCRdb copy retains only in-frame clones and omits some. Of 250,000 to 300,000 clones listed, less than 90% are singletons. Source material: peripheral blood. Source of these receptors: a man aged 55 to 70 who had recovered from COVID-19.

The V and J genes are TRBV7-2 and TRBJ2-7; weak D call: TRBD1 (6 bases). The V end lost 6 bases, the J end lost 6 bases, and 15 bases lay between the germline ends. Germline assignment: CDR1 SGHTA and CDR2 FQGNSA. There are 13 residues in the CDR3. CDR3 sequence: CASSQGGKSEQYF. Here the CDR3 DNA reads TGTGCCAGCAGTCAAGGGGGTAAGAGCGAGCAGTACTTC.

The gene calls are TRBV9 and TRBJ2-3; D is possibly TRBD1 (6 bases). CDR1 is SGDLS, CDR2 YYNGEE, per germline. CDR3 length: 16 residues. V lost 0 bases, J lost 4 bases, and 15 bases lay in between. The CDR3 protein is CASSVVGRGLSDTQYF. As DNA, the CDR3 is TGTGCCAGCAGCGTAGTCGGCAGGGGTTTGTCAGATACGCAGTATTTT. The full variable domain, rest sourced from reference TRBV9 and TRBJ2-3, is DSGVTQTPKHLITATGQRVTLRCSPRSGDLSVYWYQQSLDQGLQFLIQYYNGEERAKGNILERFSAQQFPDLHSELNLSSLELGDSALYFCASSVVGRGLSDTQYFGPGTRLTVL.

This chain uses TRBV30 with TRBJ1-1, with D uncertain. Per the germline V gene, CDR1 is GTSNPN and CDR2 is SVGIG (reference sequence). This CDR3 has 16 amino acids. V lost 4 bases and J 0 bases, leaving 18 bases between the germline ends. The CDR3 sequence: CAWKAGMGSMNTEAFF. CDR3 DNA sequence: TGTGCCTGGAAAGCGGGGATGGGTTCCATGAACACTGAAGCTTTCTTT.

The V and J genes are TRBV29-1 and TRBJ2-7; no reliable D call. The V end was cut by 4 bases, the J end by 3 bases, with 10 bases between. Germline V lookup: CDR1 SQVTM, CDR2 ANQGSEA. This CDR3 is built from 12 residues. In DNA, the CDR3 is TGCAGCGTTGCTGCTACAGACTACGAGCAGTACTTC. The encoded protein is CSVAATDYEQYF.

The chain recombines TRBV5-1 with TRBJ2-1; a possible D gene is TRBD2 (6 bases). CDR3 size: 15 residues. Deletions cut 0 bases from V and 7 bases from J, with 14 bases between. Per germline, CDR1 SGHRS and CDR2 YFSETQ. CDR3 in amino acids: CASSLAGSGWNEQFF. CDR3 DNA sequence: TGCGCCAGCAGCTTGGCCGGTAGCGGATGGAATGAGCAGTTCTTC.

The table lists this clone with a few counts. V and J are TRBV2 and TRBJ1-4; D unclear. The CDR3 runs to 14 residues. V was clipped by 2 bases and J by 10 bases, with 14 bases between them. Germline CDR1 and CDR2: SNHLY and FYNNEI. The CDR3: CASSETAIRGKLFF. The CDR3 DNA reads as TGTGCCAGCAGTGAAACAGCCATCCGGGGAAAACTGTTTTTT. Complete variable domain (other parts from reference TRBV2 and TRBJ1-4): EPEVTQTPSHQVTQMGQEVILRCVPISNHLYFYWYRQILGQKVEFLVSFYNNEISEKSEIFDDQFSVERPDGSNFTLKIRSTKLEDSAMYFCASSETAIRGKLFFGSGTQLSVL.

This clone was observed a few times. J is TRBJ2-1 and V is TRBV3-1 (or the pseudogene TRBV3-2), with 13 bases aligning to TRBD2. The V segment lost 1 base and the J segment 9 bases; nucleotides outside the gene matches: 6. The CDR3 has 16 amino acids. The germline V gene encodes CDR1 LGHDT and CDR2 YNNKEL (reference sequence). The CDR3 here is CASSQVGLAGAGEQFF. The CDR3 bases are TGTGCCAGCAGCCAAGTAGGACTAGCGGGAGCTGGTGAGCAGTTCTTC.

The chain uses TRBV5-5 and TRBJ2-1; TRBD2 matches at 11 bases. The CDR3 runs 15 residues. Germline V gives CDR1 SGHKS, CDR2 YYEKEE (reference sequence). V was pared by 4 bases and J by 6 bases, with 6 bases of the junction left unmatched. CDR3 residues: CASSGLAGGPNEQFF. The CDR3 coding sequence is TGTGCCAGCAGCGGCCTAGCGGGAGGCCCCAATGAGCAGTTCTTC.

This chain connects TRBV5-1 to TRBJ2-1; 7 bases align to TRBD2. After removal of 4 bases from V and 6 bases from J, the junction contained 10 bases not matched to a gene. The germline gives CDR1 SGHRS, CDR2 YFSETQ. The CDR3 spans 15 residues. In DNA, the CDR3 is TGCGCCAGCAGCCCGTCGACGGGAGGCCCCAATGAGCAGTTCTTC. Translating it yields CASSPSTGGPNEQFF.

The rearrangement joins TRBV6-5 to TRBJ2-7, with 7 bases identical to TRBD1. The V gene's germline CDR1 is MNHEY and CDR2 SVGAGI. J lost 6 bases, V lost 6 bases, and 8 bases had no gene match. The CDR3 is 13 residues long. The CDR3 nucleotides read TGTGCCAGCAGGCAGACAGGGTTGGGCGAGCAGTACTTC. Encoded protein: CASRQTGLGEQYF.

The chain is built from TRBV7-9 and TRBJ2-7; the D is unclear. The ends were cut back, 3 bases at V and 3 bases at J, with 12 bases in the middle. Germline V gene data show CDR1 as SEHNR and CDR2 as FQNEAQ (reference sequence). The CDR3 spans 14 residues. The CDR3: CASSFGDSSYEQYF. Written as DNA, the CDR3 is TGTGCCAGCAGCTTCGGAGACTCAAGCTACGAGCAGTACTTC.

The rearrangement joins TRBV24-1 to TRBJ2-5; 8 bases align to TRBD1. Trimming at V came to 2 bases and at J to 5 bases, leaving 6 bases not matched to a gene. Germline V gene sequence: CDR1 KGHDR, CDR2 SFDVKD. The CDR3 sequence is 15 residues long. The CDR3 region is CATSDWQGASETQYF. The CDR3 region has the DNA TGTGCCACCAGTGATTGGCAGGGGGCGTCGGAGACCCAGTACTTC.

The gene calls are TRBV28 and TRBJ2-1; TRBD2 matches 11 bases. Germline CDR1 reads MDHEN; CDR2 reads SYDVKM. V was pared by 5 bases and J by 6 bases, with 6 bases of the junction left unmatched. The CDR3 has 15 amino acids. CDR3 coding DNA: TGTGCCAGCAGTCCGACTAGCGGGGCCCTCAATGAGCAGTTCTTC. It specifies CASSPTSGALNEQFF.

This chain links TRBV9 with TRBJ1-4, with D perhaps TRBD1 (6 bases). Trimming removed 0 bases from V and 2 bases from J, with 11 bases in between. CDR1 SGDLS and CDR2 YYNGEE come from the germline V gene. This CDR3 region has 16 residues. CDR3 coding DNA: TGTGCCAGCAGCGTAGGCAGGGGTGCGACTAATGAAAAACTGTTTTTT. Amino acid sequence: CASSVGRGATNEKLFF.

The chain links TRBV9 to TRBJ2-1; 8 bases align to TRBD2. This CDR3 spans 16 amino acids. Germline assignment: CDR1 SGDLS and CDR2 YYNGEE. Germline trimming cut 2 bases from V and 6 bases from J; bases unmatched to any gene: 10. CDR3 DNA: TGTGCCAGCAGCGTCCCCCGGGCTAGCGGGCGCAATGAGCAGTTCTTC. This translates into CASSVPRASGRNEQFF.

The chain combines TRBV7-9 with TRBJ2-2; tentative D call: TRBD2 (5 bases). Trimming took 5 bases from V and 6 from J, leaving 13 bases between them. The CDR3 length is 14 residues. Germline V CDR1 and CDR2: SEHNR, FQNEAQ (reference sequence). In DNA, the CDR3 is TGTGCCAGCAGCACAGTCTCCGGGGCCGGGGAGCTGTTTTTT. Translated: CASSTVSGAGELFF.

The chain recombines TRBV5-4 with TRBJ1-6; TRBD1 matches at 7 bases. Unmatched junction bases numbered 5, after V lost 4 bases and J lost 7 bases. The germline V gene has CDR1 SGHNT and CDR2 YYREEE (reference sequence). CDR3 length equals 14 residues. The CDR3 reads CASSPSRGNSPLHF. The CDR3 bases are TGTGCCAGCAGCCCCTCCAGGGGGAATTCACCCCTCCACTTT. The full variable domain, completed using reference TRBV5-4 and TRBJ1-6, is ETGVTQSPTHLIKTRGQQVTLRCSSQSGHNTVSWYQQALGQGPQFIFQYYREEENGRGNFPPRFSGLQFPNYSSELNVNALELDDSALYLCASSPSRGNSPLHFGNGTRLTVT.

In DNA form, the CDR3 reads TGTGCTAGTGGTTTGCCACCGGCGGGATCCTACAATGAGCAGTTCTTC. Encoded protein: CASGLPPAGSYNEQFF. The gene calls are TRBV12-5 and TRBJ2-1; a weak D match, TRBD2 (6 bases). The CDR3 has 16 amino acids. The germline CDR1 and CDR2 sequences are LGHNT and FRNRAP. V lost 2 bases and J lost 1, with 12 bases in between.

V gene TRBV19 combines with J gene TRBJ2-3; D is undetermined. The germline V gene has CDR1 LNHDA and CDR2 SQIVND (reference sequence). The CDR3 runs to 15 residues. V was shortened by 4 bases and J by 1 base, with 12 bases between the two germline ends. CDR3 in amino acids: CASSKAGSRTDTQYF. For the CDR3, the DNA is TGTGCCAGTAGTAAGGCAGGATCACGCACAGATACGCAGTATTTT.

This chain links TRBV24-1 with TRBJ2-3; 9 nucleotides agree with TRBD1. Trimming cost V 0 bases and J 7 bases; bases outside gene matches: 13. This CDR3 is 18 amino acids long. Germline lookup yields CDR1 KGHDR and CDR2 SFDVKD. The CDR3 nucleotides are TGTGCCACCAGTGATTTGCTTACACCGGGACAGGGAAAGAATACGCAGTATTTT. Translated: CATSDLLTPGQGKNTQYF.